The 2 T cell receptor beta chains reported below all come from one sample, sequenced in a study of human thymus T cells. Here immunoSEQ multiplex PCR was the method, and the copy in TCRdb shows in-frame clones only, minus some. The profile shows about 78,000 clones, around 96% of them singletons. Resected material from corrective heart surgery provided the thymus tissue analysed. The sample was thymus tissue. The receptors derive from a boy less than two years old with a congenital heart defect but otherwise immunologically healthy.

The chain recombines TRBV7-9 with TRBJ2-7; no clear D gene. There are 15 residues in the CDR3. V shed 3 bases and J shed 2 bases, with 14 bases lying between them. The V gene's germline CDR1 is SEHNR and CDR2 FQNEAQ (reference sequence). The CDR3 spells CASSLLLAATYEQYF. CDR3 nucleotide sequence: TGTGCCAGCAGCTTGCTGCTTGCGGCCACCTACGAGCAGTACTTC.

This clone has a handful of counts. The chain combines TRBV6-5 with TRBJ1-1; D gene uncertain. V was clipped by 7 bases and J by 4 bases, with 16 bases between them. The CDR3 runs 14 residues. Germline assignment: CDR1 MNHEY and CDR2 SVGAGI. The CDR3 DNA follows: TGTGCCAGCACCGCCGGACGGGGAGGCACTGAAGCTTTCTTT. It translates to CASTAGRGGTEAFF.